These T cell receptor beta chains were read from a single sample in a study of cytomegalovirus exposure and HLA in healthy donors. The assay was immunoSEQ multiplex PCR, and TCRdb's table has in-frame clones only and misses some. The table records under 200,000 clones, more than 65% of them present only once. Material for sequencing was PBMCs. The receptors stem from a woman in her forties or fifties in good health and CMV-seronegative. The CDR3 runs from the conserved cysteine through the conserved F or W. Each record gives: CDR3 protein, CDR3 length, V gene, J gene.

CDR3aa: CASSYSGTGGNEQFF
len: 15
v_gene: TRBV6-5
j_gene: TRBJ2-1

CDR3aa: CASSSGAYQPQHF
len: 13
v_gene: TRBV11-2
j_gene: TRBJ1-5

CDR3aa: CASTDPGQGADEQFF
len: 15
v_gene: TRBV19
j_gene: TRBJ2-1

CDR3aa: CASSSSQGPTIYGYTF
len: 16
v_gene: TRBV5-1
j_gene: TRBJ1-2

CDR3aa: CSALQETQYF
len: 10
v_gene: TRBV20-1
j_gene: TRBJ2-5

CDR3aa: CAYISILGYTF
len: 11
v_gene: TRBV30
j_gene: TRBJ1-2

CDR3aa: CASSQGQGQETQYF
len: 14
v_gene: TRBV5-1
j_gene: TRBJ2-5

CDR3aa: CASSNNRVSNEKLFF
len: 15
v_gene: TRBV19
j_gene: TRBJ1-4

CDR3aa: CASSLAQGSSEAFF
len: 14
v_gene: TRBV7-6
j_gene: TRBJ1-1

CDR3aa: CASSRQGPNYGYTF
len: 14
v_gene: TRBV27
j_gene: TRBJ1-2

CDR3aa: CTSGDSLYNEQFF
len: 13
v_gene: TRBV6-1
j_gene: TRBJ2-1

CDR3aa: CASSEGRRWNQPQHF
len: 15
v_gene: TRBV6-1
j_gene: TRBJ1-5

CDR3aa: CAISDQGNEQFF
len: 12
v_gene: TRBV10-3
j_gene: TRBJ2-1

CDR3aa: CASSLALGTGVYGYTF
len: 16
v_gene: TRBV7-8
j_gene: TRBJ1-2

CDR3aa: CASSSGTGAPAGGYTF
len: 16
v_gene: TRBV6-4
j_gene: TRBJ1-2

CDR3aa: CASSLDAGGYDGYTF
len: 15
v_gene: TRBV7-2
j_gene: TRBJ1-2

CDR3aa: CASSLETVVAEAFF
len: 14
v_gene: TRBV5-1
j_gene: TRBJ1-1

CDR3aa: CASSFKGVSVGEQFF
len: 15
v_gene: TRBV5-4
j_gene: TRBJ2-1

CDR3aa: CASERRGNTIYF
len: 12
v_gene: TRBV13
j_gene: TRBJ1-3

CDR3aa: CASAASGVTGELFF
len: 14
v_gene: TRBV5-1
j_gene: TRBJ2-2

CDR3aa: CASSYSPAAEAFF
len: 13
v_gene: TRBV6-5
j_gene: TRBJ1-1

CDR3aa: CASYPLLLGDSGGARETQYF
len: 20
v_gene: TRBV28
j_gene: TRBJ2-5

CDR3aa: CATSRERGFTDTQYF
len: 15
v_gene: TRBV15
j_gene: TRBJ2-3

CDR3aa: CASRRTGGSNQPQHF
len: 15
v_gene: TRBV28
j_gene: TRBJ1-5

CDR3aa: CASSLGTGEQYF
len: 12
v_gene: TRBV5-1
j_gene: TRBJ2-7

CDR3aa: CASSARTSGVSYNEQFF
len: 17
v_gene: TRBV9
j_gene: TRBJ2-1

CDR3aa: CASSLTSGNTIYF
len: 13
v_gene: TRBV28
j_gene: TRBJ1-3

CDR3aa: CASSLDAHNEQFF
len: 13
v_gene: TRBV11-3
j_gene: TRBJ2-1

CDR3aa: CAWSPSANEQFF
len: 12
v_gene: TRBV30
j_gene: TRBJ2-1

CDR3aa: CASSPTGGATGELFF
len: 15
v_gene: TRBV18
j_gene: TRBJ2-2

CDR3aa: CASSSQGVGTEAFF
len: 14
v_gene: TRBV28
j_gene: TRBJ1-1

CDR3aa: CASSTSSLAEEAAETQYF
len: 18
v_gene: TRBV19
j_gene: TRBJ2-5

CDR3aa: CASSHGGSSYNEQFF
len: 15
v_gene: TRBV28
j_gene: TRBJ2-1

CDR3aa: CASSLGAIYEQYF
len: 13
v_gene: TRBV28
j_gene: TRBJ2-7

CDR3aa: CASSPRTGTGANVLTF
len: 16
v_gene: TRBV11-3
j_gene: TRBJ2-6

CDR3aa: CASRPPGNYGYTF
len: 13
v_gene: TRBV6-5
j_gene: TRBJ1-2

CDR3aa: CASSLRRDAYEQYF
len: 14
v_gene: TRBV27
j_gene: TRBJ2-7

CDR3aa: CASSTASGGYNEQFF
len: 15
v_gene: TRBV5-6
j_gene: TRBJ2-1

CDR3aa: CASSPLPDTQYF
len: 12
v_gene: TRBV7-9
j_gene: TRBJ2-3

CDR3aa: CASSLADRVPDTQYF
len: 15
v_gene: TRBV27
j_gene: TRBJ2-3

CDR3aa: CATTGSYEQYF
len: 11
v_gene: TRBV10-3
j_gene: TRBJ2-7

CDR3aa: CASTTRTAHGYTF
len: 13
v_gene: TRBV28
j_gene: TRBJ1-2

CDR3aa: CASSNGTGGRWTEAFF
len: 16
v_gene: TRBV21-1
j_gene: TRBJ1-1

CDR3aa: CASRSSTGGDQPQHF
len: 15
v_gene: TRBV27
j_gene: TRBJ1-5

CDR3aa: CASSSDSGGDTQYF
len: 14
v_gene: TRBV5-4
j_gene: TRBJ2-3

CDR3aa: CASSLVSRGRNQPQHF
len: 16
v_gene: TRBV7-9
j_gene: TRBJ1-5

CDR3aa: CASSETSGNYNEQFF
len: 15
v_gene: TRBV6-4
j_gene: TRBJ2-1

CDR3aa: CASSLGQGNGNTIYF
len: 15
v_gene: TRBV28
j_gene: TRBJ1-3

CDR3aa: CASSPPGPGYNEQFF
len: 15
v_gene: TRBV18
j_gene: TRBJ2-1

CDR3aa: CASSYPGQGGQPQHF
len: 15
v_gene: TRBV6-6
j_gene: TRBJ1-5

CDR3aa: CASSLRVGLVGEQYF
len: 15
v_gene: TRBV5-8
j_gene: TRBJ2-7

CDR3aa: CASSSYGGPYNEQFF
len: 15
v_gene: TRBV28
j_gene: TRBJ2-1